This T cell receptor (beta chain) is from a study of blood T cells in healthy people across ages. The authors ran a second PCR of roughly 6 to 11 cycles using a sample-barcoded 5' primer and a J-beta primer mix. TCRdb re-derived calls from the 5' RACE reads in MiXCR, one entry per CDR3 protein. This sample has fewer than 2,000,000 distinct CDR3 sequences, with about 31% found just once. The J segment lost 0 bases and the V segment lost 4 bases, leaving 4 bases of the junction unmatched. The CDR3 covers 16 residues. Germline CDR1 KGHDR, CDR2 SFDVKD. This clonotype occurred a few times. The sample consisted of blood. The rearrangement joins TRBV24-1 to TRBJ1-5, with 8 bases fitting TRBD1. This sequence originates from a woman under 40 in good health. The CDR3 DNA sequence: TGTGCCACCAGTGACTCTCAGGGGGCTAGCAATCAGCCCCAGCATTTT. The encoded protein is CATSDSQGASNQPQHF.